The 15 T cell receptor beta chains below all came from one sample that was sequenced in a study of cytomegalovirus exposure and HLA in healthy donors. Use of 60 Vbeta and 13 Jbeta primers characterized the PCR. Generated by immunoSEQ multiplex PCR, the TCRdb table keeps only in-frame clones and is missing some. This table has approximately 160,000 clones, more than 65% appearing once. The specimen sequenced was PBMCs. All receptors derive from a man in his thirties or forties in good health and CMV-seropositive.

J is TRBJ1-3 and V is TRBV15; D gene ambiguous. Germline V CDR1 and CDR2: LNHNV, YYDKDF (reference sequence). This CDR3 has 14 amino acids. V was pared by 1 base and J by 4 bases, with 8 bases between. CDR3 DNA: TGTGCCACCAGCAGAGCGCTACAGGGAAACACCATATATTTT. Translating it yields CATSRALQGNTIYF. Looking up the rest from reference TRBV15 and TRBJ1-3 gives the full variable domain: DAMVIQNPRYQVTQFGKPVTLSCSQTLNHNVMYWYQQKSSQAPKLLFHYYDKDFNNEADTPDNFQSRRPNTSFCFLDIRSPGLGDTAMYLCATSRALQGNTIYFGEGSWLTVV.

The chain carries TRBV5-5 and TRBJ2-7; D may be TRBD2 (6 bases). V lost 4 bases, J lost 2 bases, and 13 bases lay in between. The CDR3 consists of 14 residues. In germline, CDR1 is SGHKS, CDR2 YYEKEE (reference sequence). The chain's CDR3 is CASSAGLRTYEQYF. CDR3 nucleotide sequence: TGTGCCAGCAGCGCCGGACTAAGGACCTACGAGCAGTACTTC.

There are a few counts of this clone. The chain joins TRBV6-1 to TRBJ2-1, with 9 bases identical to TRBD1. This CDR3 has 16 amino acids. Germline trimming cut 3 bases from V and 6 bases from J; bases unmatched to any gene: 9. Looked up from germline, CDR1 is MNHNS and CDR2 is SASEGT. CDR3 coding DNA: TGTGCCAGCAGTGATCCACCGGGACAGGGTCCCAATGAGCAGTTCTTC. Translation gives CASSDPPGQGPNEQFF.

V and J are TRBV10-3 and TRBJ2-7, with D perhaps matching TRBD1 (5 bases). CDR1 ENHRY and CDR2 SYGVKD come from the germline V gene. Trimming cost V 6 bases and J 6 bases, with 18 bases left between them. The CDR3 covers 14 residues. The CDR3 coding sequence is TGTGCCATCAGGGAAAATCTACAGGCGATCGAGCAGTACTTC. Its protein product is CAIRENLQAIEQYF.

The chain combines TRBV4-3 with TRBJ2-3, with D possibly being TRBD1 (5 bases). This CDR3 comprises 16 residues. The V and J ends lost 0 bases and 4 bases respectively, with 14 bases between them. Germline V lookup: CDR1 LGHNA, CDR2 YSLEER. DNA for the CDR3: TGCGCCAGCAGCCAAGAGGATCCAAGGGGCGCAGATACGCAGTATTTT. Translating it yields CASSQEDPRGADTQYF.

This chain links TRBV14 with TRBJ2-3; a possible D gene is TRBD1 (5 bases). Trimming pared 4 bases from V and 9 bases from J, leaving 14 bases between. The germline V gene encodes CDR1 SGHDN and CDR2 FVKESK. The CDR3 consists of 13 residues. CDR3 sequence: CASSRTPGTTQYF. CDR3 DNA sequence: TGTGCCAGCAGCCGGACACCGGGTACAACGCAGTATTTT.

The genes are TRBV4-2 and TRBJ2-1, with 11 nucleotides matching TRBD2. After removal of 5 bases from V and 8 bases from J, the junction contained 5 bases not matched to a gene. In germline, CDR1 is LGHNA, CDR2 YNFKEQ. The CDR3 loop spans 14 amino acids. CDR3 sequence reads: CASSTGLAVDEQFF. CDR3 nucleotides: TGTGCCAGCAGCACGGGACTAGCGGTCGATGAGCAGTTCTTC.

This sequence joins TRBV4-3 and TRBJ1-6; D gene unclear. CDR3 length: 12 residues. The germline CDR1 and CDR2 sequences are LGHNA and YSLEER. V dropped 2 bases and J dropped 7 bases, with 3 bases sitting between them. The DNA of the CDR3 is TGCGCCAGCAGCCAATCGAATTCACCCCTCCACTTT. Translated, it gives CASSQSNSPLHF.

The chain is built from TRBV29-1 and TRBJ2-5; D may be TRBD1 (5 bases). Germline lookup yields CDR1 SQVTM and CDR2 ANQGSEA. The V and J ends lost 7 bases and 11 bases respectively, with 17 bases between them. This CDR3 has 11 amino acids. The CDR3 sequence: CSAGGDREQYF. For the CDR3, the DNA is TGCAGCGCAGGCGGTGACAGAGAGCAGTACTTC.

The chain combines TRBV5-1 with TRBJ2-2, with TRBD2 as a possible D gene (6 bases). CDR3 length equals 17 residues. With 0 bases removed from V and 3 bases from J, the gap between germline ends came to 15 bases. Germline assignment: CDR1 SGHRS and CDR2 YFSETQ. CDR3 sequence (DNA): TGCGCCAGCAGCTTGGAAGGGGCTAGCGCACACACCGGGGAGCTGTTTTTT. Its translation: CASSLEGASAHTGELFF.

This chain's CDR3 is CASSLGTSGRAGDTQYF. The CDR3 DNA is TGTGCCAGCAGCTTGGGTACTAGCGGGAGGGCCGGGGATACGCAGTATTTT. The chain links TRBV5-4 to TRBJ2-3; 13 positions agree with TRBD2. The germline gives CDR1 SGHNT, CDR2 YYREEE (reference sequence). With 0 bases clipped from V and 6 bases from J, the junction kept 7 bases outside the gene matches. The CDR3 is 17 amino acids.

This chain links TRBV28 with TRBJ1-2; D is perhaps TRBD1 (6 bases). The length of the CDR3 is 15 residues. The V end was cut by 3 bases, the J end by 0 bases, with 11 bases between. The germline CDR1 and CDR2 sequences are MDHEN and SYDVKM. In DNA, the CDR3 is TGTGCCAGCAGTTTGGGGGCAGCTACTAACTATGGCTACACCTTC. It yields the protein CASSLGAATNYGYTF.

CDR3 sequence: CASSLVRGGAEAFF. The CDR3 nucleotides are TGTGCCAGCAGCTTGGTGCGGGGGGGCGCTGAAGCTTTCTTT. The gene calls are TRBV5-6 and TRBJ1-1, with D possibly matching TRBD1 (6 bases). Per germline, CDR1 SGHDT and CDR2 YYEEEE. Trimming took off 0 bases at V and 6 bases at J, with 12 bases between the two ends. CDR3 size: 14 residues.

The genes are TRBV19 and TRBJ2-1, with 8 positions matching TRBD2. The CDR3 runs 15 residues. The V gene's germline CDR1 is LNHDA and CDR2 SQIVND (reference sequence). The V segment lost 1 base and the J segment 2 bases; nucleotides outside the gene matches: 1. The CDR3 loop reads CASSIATSAYNEQFF. The CDR3 DNA reads TGTGCCAGTAGTATAGCGACTAGCGCCTACAATGAGCAGTTCTTC.

A few counts support this clone. The chain has TRBV7-9 and TRBJ2-7; unclear D gene. Germline values: CDR1 SEHNR, CDR2 FQNEAQ (reference sequence). The V gene lost 2 bases and the J gene lost 5 bases, with 16 bases spanning the gap. The CDR3 totals 15 residues. The CDR3 nucleotides are TGTGCCAGCAGCTTACCGAGTCAGGTAAAGAACGAGCAGTACTTC. Encoded protein: CASSLPSQVKNEQYF.